The clone carrying this T cell receptor beta chain has ten or more counts. The CDR3 sequence is 15 residues long. The V gene's germline CDR1 is KGHDR and CDR2 SFDVKD. V gave up 1 base and J gave up 12 bases; unmatched junction bases: 10. The sample belongs to a study of T-cell reconstitution after alpha-beta-depleted transplantation in children. This sample's TCRbeta library carried unique molecular identifier barcodes. MiXCR was run by TCRdb on the PCR reads, yielding one entry per CDR3 protein. The sample includes 400,000 to 550,000 distinct CDR3 sequences, 8% to 11% of them seen just once. The gene calls are TRBV24-1 and TRBJ2-1, with 8 nucleotides matching TRBD2. This specimen consisted of PBMCs, obtained before TCRalphabeta/CD19-depleted stem cell transplant. This receptor was taken from a child younger than 10 with inherited bone marrow failure, due to receive a stem cell transplant. CDR3 loop: CATSDLGTTGGGQFF. The CDR3 region has the DNA TGTGCCACCAGTGATTTAGGGACAACCGGGGGGGGGCAGTTCTTC.